The 31 T cell receptor beta chains below were found in one sample sequenced in a study of T cell responses to AZD1222 COVID-19 vaccine. Method: immunoSEQ multiplex PCR; TCRdb's copy keeps in-frame clones and lacks some. Here the sample spans about 140,000 clones, approximately 92% being singletons. The material was peripheral blood, obtained on day 0 of AZD1222 vaccination. The origin of the receptors is an adult in good health.

V is TRBV7-8 and J is TRBJ2-1; D call uncertain. CDR3 size: 15 residues. The V gene's germline CDR1 is SGHVS and CDR2 FQNEAQ. The V gene lost 1 base and the J gene lost 4 bases, with 11 bases spanning the gap. The chain's CDR3 is CASSLGDVRYNEQFF. DNA of the CDR3: TGTGCCAGCAGCTTAGGAGACGTCAGGTACAATGAGCAGTTCTTC.

The CDR3 region has the DNA TGTGCCAGCCAGTTGGGCAGGGTTAGCGGGGAGCTGTTTTTT. Its translation: CASQLGRVSGELFF. The V and J genes are TRBV6-5 and TRBJ2-2, with TRBD1 as a possible D gene (5 bases). The CDR3 runs to 14 residues. The V end was cut by 8 bases, the J end by 7 bases, with 17 bases between. Germline-derived CDR1 and CDR2 are MNHEY and SVGAGI.

This clone came up many times. V and J are TRBV4-2 and TRBJ2-7; 11 bases are shared with TRBD2. V lost 1 base, J lost 2 bases, and 10 bases stayed unmatched. CDR1 is LGHNA and CDR2 is YNFKEQ in the germline V gene. This CDR3 comprises 18 residues. CDR3: CASSQGLAGGLGTYEQYF. The CDR3 region has the DNA TGTGCCAGCAGCCAAGGTCTAGCGGGGGGTTTGGGAACCTACGAGCAGTACTTC.

The rearrangement joins TRBV28 to TRBJ2-5, with a weak D call TRBD1 (8 bases). Between the trimmed V and J ends, which lost 5 bases and 2 bases, there was a span of 12 bases. The CDR3 covers 14 residues. CDR1 is MDHEN, CDR2 SYDVKM, per germline. The CDR3 DNA reads as TGTGCCAGCAGTGGGGGGGACAGGCAAGAGACCCAGTACTTC. Protein sequence: CASSGGDRQETQYF.

The V call is TRBV2, the J call TRBJ1-4; TRBD1 aligns across 10 bases. The germline CDR1 and CDR2 sequences are SNHLY and FYNNEI. V gave up 10 bases and J gave up 3 bases; unmatched junction bases: 5. The CDR3 covers 14 residues. CDR3 nucleotides: TGTGCCAACAGACAGGGGGCAGCTAATGAAAAACTGTTTTTT. It translates to CANRQGAANEKLFF.

As to this clone: This sample includes further DNA sequences coding for the same CDR3. The chain couples TRBV28 to TRBJ2-5, with 8 bases identical to TRBD2. This CDR3 has 14 residues. V lost 2 bases to trimming and J lost 1 base; unmatched junction nucleotides: 0. Germline CDR1 reads MDHEN; CDR2 reads SYDVKM. In DNA form, the CDR3 reads TGTGCCAGCAGTTTAGCGGGGGGCCAAGAGACCCAGTACTTC. Protein sequence: CASSLAGGQETQYF.

V gene TRBV27 combines with J gene TRBJ2-2; D assignment may be TRBD1 or TRBD2 (5 bases each). The CDR3 is 13 residues long. Germline V gene sequence: CDR1 MNHEY, CDR2 SMNVEV (reference sequence). Trimming shortened V by 3 bases and J by 6 bases, and 8 bases separated the two germline ends. Written as DNA, the CDR3 is TGTGCCAGCAGTTTGAGGGGTTCCGGGGAGCTGTTTTTT. This sequence encodes CASSLRGSGELFF.

V is TRBV20-1 and J is TRBJ1-1, with TRBD1 as a possible D gene (5 bases). The germline V and J ends were trimmed by 5 bases and 7 bases, with 11 bases remaining between them. The CDR3 is 11 amino acids. Germline V gene lookup returns CDR1 DFQATT and CDR2 SNEGSKA (reference sequence). CDR3 region: CSAQRQIEAFF. The CDR3 DNA reads TGCAGTGCTCAACGACAGATTGAAGCTTTCTTT.

A few counts support this clone. This chain uses TRBV3-1 (or the pseudogene TRBV3-2) with TRBJ2-1; 11 nucleotides agree with TRBD2. After removal of 4 bases from V and 7 bases from J, the junction contained 9 bases not matched to a gene. Germline V lookup: CDR1 LGHDT, CDR2 YNNKEL (reference sequence). The CDR3 sequence is 16 residues long. The CDR3 loop reads CASSPSPSGRMNEQFF. CDR3 in DNA: TGTGCCAGCAGCCCTTCGCCTAGCGGGAGGATGAATGAGCAGTTCTTC.

CDR3 coding DNA: TGTGCCAGCAGTTACTCATGGGGGGGTAGAAACACTGAAGCTTTCTTT. Translating it yields CASSYSWGGRNTEAFF. The genes are TRBV6-5 and TRBJ1-1; TRBD1 might be the D (5 bases). This CDR3 comprises 16 residues. The germline gives CDR1 MNHEY, CDR2 SVGAGI. The V gene lost 0 bases and the J gene lost 2 bases, with 13 bases spanning the gap.

V is TRBV29-1 and J is TRBJ1-1; D unresolved. Trimming took 7 bases from V and 1 from J, leaving 10 bases between them. This CDR3 is built from 12 residues. The germline CDR1 and CDR2 sequences are SQVTM and ANQGSEA. CDR3 nucleotides: TGCAGCGGAGATATCAGGAACACTGAAGCTTTCTTT. Its protein is CSGDIRNTEAFF.

The genes are TRBV19 and TRBJ2-7; possibly TRBD1 for D (6 bases). In germline, CDR1 is LNHDA, CDR2 SQIVND (reference sequence). The germline V and J ends were trimmed by 2 bases and 3 bases, with 8 bases remaining between them. The CDR3 loop spans 13 amino acids. CDR3: CASSITGNYEQYF. CDR3 bases: TGTGCCAGTAGTATAACAGGGAACTACGAGCAGTACTTC.

The J gene is TRBJ1-2, the V gene TRBV27, with D maybe TRBD1 (5 bases). Germline lookup yields CDR1 MNHEY and CDR2 SMNVEV (reference sequence). Deletions cut 3 bases from V and 8 bases from J, with 13 bases between. This CDR3 region has 13 residues. The CDR3 DNA is TGTGCCAGCAGTTTGCAGGGATCGCGGGGCTACACCTTC. It translates to CASSLQGSRGYTF.

This clone was picked up a small number of times. This chain joins TRBV13 and TRBJ2-7; TRBD1 aligns across 8 bases. The ends lost 4 bases at V and 3 bases at J; junction bases unmatched: 5. Germline lookup yields CDR1 PRHDT and CDR2 FYEKMQ (reference sequence). The CDR3 is 14 amino acids. DNA for the CDR3: TGTGCCAGCAGCTCAGCCACAGGGGGCTACGAGCAGTACTTC. Translation gives CASSSATGGYEQYF.

J is TRBJ1-4 and V is TRBV7-9; D not resolved. V was trimmed by 4 bases and J by 5 bases, leaving 5 bases between them. Per the germline V gene, CDR1 is SEHNR and CDR2 is FQNEAQ (reference sequence). This CDR3 is built from 12 residues. In DNA, the CDR3 is TGTGCCAGCAGCTGGAGGAATGAAAAACTGTTTTTT. Encoded protein: CASSWRNEKLFF.

The chain recombines TRBV6-1 with TRBJ2-1, with TRBD1 identical over 8 bases. The CDR3 is 15 residues long. The germline V gene has CDR1 MNHNS and CDR2 SASEGT. Trimming removed 2 bases from V and 5 bases from J; junction bases left unmatched: 5. CDR3 protein: CASSETGTGDNEQFF. In DNA, the CDR3 is TGTGCCAGCAGTGAAACCGGGACAGGTGACAATGAGCAGTTCTTC.

In DNA, the CDR3 is TGTGCTAGTGGTCGGGACAGGGGAAAGACCCAGTACTTC. It translates to CASGRDRGKTQYF. This sequence joins TRBV12-5 and TRBJ2-5; 10 bases agree with TRBD1. CDR1 and CDR2 (germline): LGHNT, FRNRAP. V shed 5 bases, J shed 6 bases, and the junction held 3 bases outside the gene matches. The CDR3 consists of 13 residues.

The chain joins TRBV5-5 to TRBJ2-1, with 10 bases aligning to TRBD1. Germline CDR1 SGHKS, CDR2 YYEKEE (reference sequence). This CDR3 is built from 15 residues. V lost 2 bases and J lost 6; bases outside the gene matches: 5. CDR3 sequence: CASSFRDRGTNEQFF. The CDR3 DNA reads as TGTGCCAGCAGCTTCCGGGACAGGGGAACCAATGAGCAGTTCTTC.

The gene calls are TRBV6-5 and TRBJ2-1; the D is unclear. Germline-derived CDR1 and CDR2 are MNHEY and SVGAGI. This CDR3 is built from 11 residues. The germline V and J ends were trimmed by 5 bases and 9 bases, with 8 bases remaining between them. Here the CDR3 DNA reads TGTGCCAGCAGTCTAGGTTCTGAGCAGTTCTTC. Its translation: CASSLGSEQFF.

The chain is built from TRBV28 and TRBJ1-4, with D tentatively TRBD1 (5 bases). Germline loops: CDR1 MDHEN, CDR2 SYDVKM. Trimming took off 2 bases at V and 13 bases at J, with 11 bases between the two ends. The CDR3 consists of 12 residues. This chain's CDR3 is CASSLNAGTLFF. In DNA, the CDR3 is TGTGCCAGCAGTTTAAATGCAGGGACACTGTTTTTT. Drawing the rest from reference TRBV28 and TRBJ1-4, the complete variable domain is DVKVTQSSRYLVKRTGEKVFLECVQDMDHENMFWYRQDPGLGLRLIYFSYDVKMKEKGDIPEGYSVSREKKERFSLILESASTNQTSMYLCASSLNAGTLFFGSGTQLSVL.

The chain has TRBV27 and TRBJ2-3; 9 nucleotides agree with TRBD2. CDR1 is MNHEY, CDR2 SMNVEV, per germline (reference sequence). The CDR3 covers 18 residues. V shed 3 bases, J shed 0 bases, and the junction held 10 bases outside the gene matches. The DNA for the CDR3 is TGTGCCAGCAGTTTTATTTTGAGCGGGAGGCCTAGCACAGATACGCAGTATTTT. Protein sequence: CASSFILSGRPSTDTQYF.

V and J are TRBV7-9 and TRBJ1-4, with D unclear. CDR1 is SEHNR and CDR2 is FQNEAQ in the germline V gene (reference sequence). The CDR3 length is 14 residues. V gave up 1 base and J gave up 8 bases, with 11 bases separating them. In DNA form, the CDR3 reads TGTGCCAGCAGCTTAGTGGCGGGAGGAGAAAAACTGTTTTTT. Translation gives CASSLVAGGEKLFF.

V usage is TRBV3-1 (or the pseudogene TRBV3-2) and J usage is TRBJ2-7; TRBD1 might be the D (5 bases). Per the germline V gene, CDR1 is LGHDT and CDR2 is YNNKEL (reference sequence). This CDR3 spans 14 amino acids. Between the trimmed V and J ends, which lost 1 base and 4 bases, there was a span of 11 bases. CDR3 in amino acids: CASSQGGMGYEQYF. The CDR3 bases are TGTGCCAGCAGCCAAGGGGGCATGGGATACGAGCAGTACTTC.

The chain uses TRBV7-9 and TRBJ1-4; no definite D call. The length of the CDR3 is 15 residues. The ends were cut back, 1 base at V and 4 bases at J, with 10 bases in the middle. Germline loops: CDR1 SEHNR, CDR2 FQNEAQ (reference sequence). Here the CDR3 DNA reads TGTGCCAGCAGCTTAGAGAGGGTTTTTAATGAAAAACTGTTTTTT. It codes for CASSLERVFNEKLFF.

This rearrangement joins TRBV7-9 to TRBJ2-1; 8 nucleotides align to TRBD2. The CDR3 spans 17 residues. Looked up from germline, CDR1 is SEHNR and CDR2 is FQNEAQ (reference sequence). V lost 5 bases to trimming and J lost 10 bases; unmatched junction nucleotides: 19. CDR3 sequence (DNA): TGTGCCAGCAGCCTAGACCCCCCCCGGGGGGGCGAGAACGAGCAGTTCTTC. It encodes CASSLDPPRGGENEQFF.

The gene calls are TRBV11-2 and TRBJ1-2; 9 bases agree with TRBD1. With V trimmed by 1 base and J by 4 bases, 7 bases remained unmatched. From germline, CDR1 is SGHAT and CDR2 FQNNGV. The CDR3 is 16 amino acids. In nucleotides, the CDR3 is TGTGCCAGCAGCTTAGGTTCGGGACAGGGAGGCTATGGCTACACCTTC. This codes for CASSLGSGQGGYGYTF.

The chain combines TRBV6-5 with TRBJ1-5; D is unresolved. Trimming removed 0 bases at V and 3 bases at J, with 9 bases between. The CDR3 consists of 15 residues. Looked up from germline, CDR1 is MNHEY and CDR2 is SVGAGI. DNA for the CDR3: TGTGCCAGCAGTTACTCGGCCCTAACCAATCAGCCCCAGCATTTT. It encodes CASSYSALTNQPQHF.

The chain is built from TRBV19 and TRBJ2-7; no definite D call. The CDR3 is made up of 10 amino acids. Germline CDR1 LNHDA, CDR2 SQIVND (reference sequence). The V and J ends lost 3 bases and 9 bases respectively, with 6 bases between them. The CDR3 bases are TGTGCCAGTAGTATGGGGTGGCAGTACTTC. The encoded protein is CASSMGWQYF. Based on the CDR3 plus reference TRBV19 and TRBJ2-7, the full variable domain is DGGITQSPKYLFRKEGQNVTLSCEQNLNHDAMYWYRQDPGQGLRLIYYSQIVNDFQKGDIAEGYSVSREKKESFPLTVTSAQKNPTAFYLCASSMGWQYFGPGTRLTVT.

The chain has TRBV4-2 and TRBJ1-1; unclear D gene. Per germline, CDR1 LGHNA and CDR2 YNFKEQ. This CDR3 spans 14 amino acids. Trimming took 1 base from V and 6 from J, leaving 12 bases between them. CDR3 DNA sequence: TGTGCCAGCAGCCAAGTATGGGAGGGTCCTGAAGCTTTCTTT. Translated: CASSQVWEGPEAFF.

This chain joins TRBV28 and TRBJ2-7; 7 positions match TRBD1. Trimming at V came to 6 bases and at J to 4 bases, leaving 9 bases not matched to a gene. Germline values: CDR1 MDHEN, CDR2 SYDVKM. The CDR3 is made up of 14 amino acids. CDR3 coding DNA: TGTGCCAGCAGCCTCACGGGACAGAGTTACGAGCAGTACTTC. Protein product: CASSLTGQSYEQYF.

Only a few counts were recorded for this clone. The chain couples TRBV7-2 to TRBJ2-7, with TRBD1 matching over 8 bases. CDR1 is SGHTA and CDR2 is FQGNSA in the germline V gene. The CDR3 totals 16 residues. J was trimmed by 0 bases and V by 4 bases; bases with no gene match: 8. CDR3 nucleotides: TGTGCCAGCAGCTCCGGGACAGGAATATTCTCCTACGAGCAGTACTTC. Encoded protein: CASSSGTGIFSYEQYF.